This TCR beta chain was identified in a study of CD4 T cells in relation to SARS-CoV-2 and coronaviruses. In the study overall: TCR beta CDR3s were sequenced after roughly nine-day antigen culture of PBMCs. Shared crossreactive spike epitopes were mapped to their HLA restriction.

This table comes from immunoSEQ multiplex PCR, and its TCRdb copy is limited to in-frame clones, with some not included. Of around 28,000 clones listed, 70% to 80% are singletons. Before the COVID-19 pandemic, during about 2011-2018, CD4+ T cells were taken from unexposed donors. CD4+ T cells were isolated from the cells after 10 days of culture. As cell numbers allowed, unexposed-donor CD4+ T cells faced SARS-CoV-2 S/N and four cold-coronavirus spikes. Concerning this clone: Its antigen remains unidentified.

The CDR3 loop spans 16 amino acids. CDR1 and CDR2 (germline): SGHTA, FQGNSA. Trimming at V came to 5 bases and at J to 5 bases, leaving 7 bases not matched to a gene. This chain links TRBV7-2 with TRBJ2-5, with 14 positions matching TRBD2. This TCR was recovered from a human donor in good health. The sequenced sample consisted of CD4+ T cells from PBMCs, cultured in vitro. The CDR3 region is CASSLGLAGGGETQYF. CDR3 sequence (DNA): TGTGCCAGCAGCCTCGGACTAGCGGGAGGAGGTGAGACCCAGTACTTC.